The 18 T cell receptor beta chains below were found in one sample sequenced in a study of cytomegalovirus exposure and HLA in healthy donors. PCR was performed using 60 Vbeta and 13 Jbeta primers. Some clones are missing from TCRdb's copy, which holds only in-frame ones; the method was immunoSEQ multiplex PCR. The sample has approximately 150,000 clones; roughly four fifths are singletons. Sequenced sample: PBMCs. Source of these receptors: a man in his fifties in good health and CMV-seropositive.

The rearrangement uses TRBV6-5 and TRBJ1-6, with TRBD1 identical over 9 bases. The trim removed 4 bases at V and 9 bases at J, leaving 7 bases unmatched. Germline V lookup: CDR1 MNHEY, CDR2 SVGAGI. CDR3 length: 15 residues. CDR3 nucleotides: TGTGCCAGCAGTTCCTCGACAGGGGGAGGTTCACCCCTCCACTTT. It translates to CASSSSTGGGSPLHF.

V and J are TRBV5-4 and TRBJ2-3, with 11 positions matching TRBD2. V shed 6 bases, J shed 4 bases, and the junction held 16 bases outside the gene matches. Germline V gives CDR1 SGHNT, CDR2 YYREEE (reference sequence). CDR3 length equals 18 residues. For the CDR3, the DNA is TGTGCCAGCACGGGCGGGGGACTAGCGGCCAAGGTGGCAGATACGCAGTATTTT. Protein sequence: CASTGGGLAAKVADTQYF. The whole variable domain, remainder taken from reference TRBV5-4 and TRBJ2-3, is ETGVTQSPTHLIKTRGQQVTLRCSSQSGHNTVSWYQQALGQGPQFIFQYYREEENGRGNFPPRFSGLQFPNYSSELNVNALELDDSALYLCASTGGGLAAKVADTQYFGPGTRLTVL.

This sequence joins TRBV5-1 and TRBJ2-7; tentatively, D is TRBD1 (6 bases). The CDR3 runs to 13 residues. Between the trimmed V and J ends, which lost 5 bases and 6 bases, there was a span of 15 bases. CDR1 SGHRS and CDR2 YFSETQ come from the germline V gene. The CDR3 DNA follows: TGCGCCAGCAGTCGTATTACAGGGTTCGAGCAGTACTTC. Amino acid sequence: CASSRITGFEQYF.

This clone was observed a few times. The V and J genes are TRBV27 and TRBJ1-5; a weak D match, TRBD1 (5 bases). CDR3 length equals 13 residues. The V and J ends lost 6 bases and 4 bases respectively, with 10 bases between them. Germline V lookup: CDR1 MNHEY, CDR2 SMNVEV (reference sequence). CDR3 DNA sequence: TGTGCCAGCAGATCTCAGGGAAATCAGCCCCAGCATTTT. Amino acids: CASRSQGNQPQHF.

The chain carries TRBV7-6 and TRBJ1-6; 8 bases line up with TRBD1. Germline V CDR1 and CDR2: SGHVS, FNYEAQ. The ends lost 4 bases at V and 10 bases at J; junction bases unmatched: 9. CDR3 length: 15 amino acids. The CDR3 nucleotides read TGTGCCAGCAGCTCTGGACAGGGTAAAGGGTCACCCCTCCACTTT. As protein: CASSSGQGKGSPLHF.

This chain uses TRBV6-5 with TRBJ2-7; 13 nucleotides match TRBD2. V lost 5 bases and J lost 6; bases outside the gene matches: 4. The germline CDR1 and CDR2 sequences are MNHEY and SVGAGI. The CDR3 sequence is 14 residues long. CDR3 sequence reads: CASSRTSGSSEQYF. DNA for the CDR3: TGTGCCAGCAGTAGGACTAGCGGGAGCTCCGAGCAGTACTTC.

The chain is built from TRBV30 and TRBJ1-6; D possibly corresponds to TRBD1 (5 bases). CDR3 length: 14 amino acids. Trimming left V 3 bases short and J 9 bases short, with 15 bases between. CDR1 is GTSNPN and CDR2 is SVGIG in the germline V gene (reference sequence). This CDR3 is CAWSLRQGGSPLHF. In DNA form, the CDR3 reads TGTGCCTGGAGCCTCCGGCAGGGCGGTTCACCCCTCCACTTT. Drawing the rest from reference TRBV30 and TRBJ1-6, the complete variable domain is SQTIHQWPATLVQPVGSPLSLECTVEGTSNPNLYWYRQAAGRGLQLLFYSVGIGQISSEVPQNLSASRPQDRQFILSSKKLLLSDSGFYLCAWSLRQGGSPLHFGNGTRLTVT.

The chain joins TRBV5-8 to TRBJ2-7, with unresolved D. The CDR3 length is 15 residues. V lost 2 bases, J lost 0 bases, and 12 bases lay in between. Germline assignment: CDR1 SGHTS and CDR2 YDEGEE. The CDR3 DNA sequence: TGTGCCAGCAGCTTCGAGGTTAGGAGCTCCTACGAGCAGTACTTC. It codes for CASSFEVRSSYEQYF.

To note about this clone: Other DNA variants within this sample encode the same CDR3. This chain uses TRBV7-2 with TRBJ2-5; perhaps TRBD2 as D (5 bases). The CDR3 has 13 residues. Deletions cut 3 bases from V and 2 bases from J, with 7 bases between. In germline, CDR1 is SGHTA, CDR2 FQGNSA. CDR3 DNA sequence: TGTGCCAGCAGCTTCGAGCGGCAAGAGACCCAGTACTTC. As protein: CASSFERQETQYF.

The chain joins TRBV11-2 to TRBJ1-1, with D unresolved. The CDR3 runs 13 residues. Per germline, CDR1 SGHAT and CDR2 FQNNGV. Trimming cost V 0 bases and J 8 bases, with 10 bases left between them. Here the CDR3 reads CASSLDSFREAFF. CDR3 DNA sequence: TGTGCCAGCAGCTTAGATAGTTTCAGGGAAGCTTTCTTT.

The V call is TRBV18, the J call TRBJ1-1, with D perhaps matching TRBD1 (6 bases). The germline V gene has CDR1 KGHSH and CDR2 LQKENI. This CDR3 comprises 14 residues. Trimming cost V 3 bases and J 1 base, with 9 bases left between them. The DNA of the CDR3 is TGTGCCAGCTCACCGGACAGCGCGAACACTGAAGCTTTCTTT. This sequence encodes CASSPDSANTEAFF.

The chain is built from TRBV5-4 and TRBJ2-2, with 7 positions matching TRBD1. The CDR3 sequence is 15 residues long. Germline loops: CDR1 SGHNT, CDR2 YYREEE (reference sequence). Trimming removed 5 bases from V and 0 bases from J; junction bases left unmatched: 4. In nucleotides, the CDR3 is TGTGCCAGCAGGATTGGGACAGCGAACACCGGGGAGCTGTTTTTT. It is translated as CASRIGTANTGELFF.

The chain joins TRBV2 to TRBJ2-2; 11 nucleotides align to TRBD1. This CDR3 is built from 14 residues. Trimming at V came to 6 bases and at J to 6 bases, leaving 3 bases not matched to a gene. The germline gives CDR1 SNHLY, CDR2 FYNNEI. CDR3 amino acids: CASRAGQGAGELFF. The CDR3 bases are TGTGCCAGCAGAGCGGGACAGGGGGCCGGGGAGCTGTTTTTT.

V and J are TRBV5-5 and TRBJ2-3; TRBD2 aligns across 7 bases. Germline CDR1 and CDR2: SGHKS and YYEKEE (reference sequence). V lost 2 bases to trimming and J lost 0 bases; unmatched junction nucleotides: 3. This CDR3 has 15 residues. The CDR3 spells CASSFRLASTDTQYF. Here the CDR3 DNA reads TGTGCCAGCAGCTTCCGACTAGCCAGCACAGATACGCAGTATTTT.

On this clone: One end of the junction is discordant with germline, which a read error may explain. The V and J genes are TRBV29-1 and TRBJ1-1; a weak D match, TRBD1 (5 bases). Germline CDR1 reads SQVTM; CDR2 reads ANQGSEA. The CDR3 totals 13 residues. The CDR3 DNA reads TGCAGCGTTGAGTTGTCCCAGGACACTGAAGTTTTCTTT. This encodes CSVELSQDTEVFF.

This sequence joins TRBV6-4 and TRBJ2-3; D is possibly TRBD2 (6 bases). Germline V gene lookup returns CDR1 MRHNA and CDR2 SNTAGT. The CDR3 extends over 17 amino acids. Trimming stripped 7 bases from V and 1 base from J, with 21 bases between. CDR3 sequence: CASTTLRRGAGTDTQYF. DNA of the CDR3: TGTGCCAGCACCACACTTCGGAGGGGAGCGGGCACAGATACGCAGTATTTT.

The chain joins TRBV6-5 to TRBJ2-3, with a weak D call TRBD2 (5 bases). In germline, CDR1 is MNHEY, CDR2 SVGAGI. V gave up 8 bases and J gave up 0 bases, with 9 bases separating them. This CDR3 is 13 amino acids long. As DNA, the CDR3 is TGTGCCAGCTATAAGCGGAGCACAGATACGCAGTATTTT. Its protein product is CASYKRSTDTQYF.

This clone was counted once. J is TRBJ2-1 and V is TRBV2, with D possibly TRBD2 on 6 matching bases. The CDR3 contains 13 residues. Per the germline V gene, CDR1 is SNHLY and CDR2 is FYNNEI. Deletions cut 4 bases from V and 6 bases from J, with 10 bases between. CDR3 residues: CASSVSSVNEQFF. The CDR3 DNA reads TGTGCCAGCAGTGTTTCTAGCGTCAATGAGCAGTTCTTC.